Following are 20 T cell receptor beta chains from one sample sequenced in a study of beta chain features in type 1 diabetes. Isolated RNA was reverse transcribed in full, so expressed TCRB transcripts were sequenced. The protocol was immunoSEQ multiplex PCR, while the TCRdb copy is restricted to in-frame clones and leaves out a portion. The sample shows hundreds of thousands of clones, about 14% of them seen only once. Broader study findings: There was a moderate but significant shortening of TCRB CDR3s in all four CD4+ subsets of Type 1 diabetes patients.

Their cognate antigens are unknown. The material sequenced was naive CD4+ T cells from blood. These TCRs come from a man between 18 and 35 years old with type 1 diabetes.

This clone was observed a few times. CDR3 region: CAWSPKLAGGPATDTQYF. The DNA of the CDR3 is TGTGCCTGGAGTCCTAAACTAGCGGGGGGGCCGGCGACAGATACGCAGTATTTT. The chain combines TRBV30 with TRBJ2-3; 13 bases line up with TRBD2. The V and J ends lost 2 bases and 3 bases, in that order; junction bases with no gene match: 11. Germline-derived CDR1 and CDR2 are GTSNPN and SVGIG (reference sequence). The CDR3 length is 18 residues.

Only a few counts were recorded for this clone. The chain combines TRBV13 with TRBJ2-5; 7 positions agree with TRBD1. With V trimmed by 6 bases and J by 9 bases, 16 bases remained unmatched. CDR3 length: 15 residues. Germline V gene lookup returns CDR1 PRHDT and CDR2 FYEKMQ (reference sequence). The CDR3 DNA follows: TGTGCCAGCAGTTCCCGGGACAGCAGGTCAGGGGCCCAGTACTTC. This codes for CASSSRDSRSGAQYF.

In this sample, this clone turned up a few times. The V and J genes are TRBV6-1 and TRBJ1-5, with unresolved D. In germline, CDR1 is MNHNS, CDR2 SASEGT. V was clipped by 10 bases and J by 1 base, with 11 bases between them. This CDR3 region has 13 residues. The CDR3 nucleotides are TGTGCCACCCAAATGGGGAGCAATCAGCCCCAGCATTTT. It yields the protein CATQMGSNQPQHF.

This clone showed up just a few times. The chain carries TRBV7-2 and TRBJ2-7; D gene uncertain. CDR1 SGHTA and CDR2 FQGNSA come from the germline V gene. Trimming removed 2 bases from V and 5 bases from J, with 7 bases in between. This CDR3 region has 12 residues. The CDR3 is CASSLRAHEQYF. CDR3 sequence (DNA): TGTGCCAGCAGCTTAAGGGCCCACGAGCAGTACTTC. The full variable domain, completed using reference TRBV7-2 and TRBJ2-7, is GAGVSQSPSNKVTEKGKDVELRCDPISGHTALYWYRQSLGQGLEFLIYFQGNSAPDKSGLPSDRFSAERTGGSVSTLTIQRTQQEDSAVYLCASSLRAHEQYFGPGTRLTVT.

This clone was counted between two and nine times. The chain uses TRBV23-1 and TRBJ2-7; D is perhaps TRBD2 (6 bases). TRBV23-1 is given ORF status, its function remaining uncertain. The germline V and J ends were trimmed by 8 bases and 4 bases, with 21 bases remaining between them. The CDR3 has 15 residues. CDR3: CASPQLAGRSYEQYF. CDR3 coding DNA: TGCGCCAGCCCCCAACTTGCGGGACGGTCATACGAGCAGTACTTC.

This clone turned up a few times. The CDR3: CASSIGLAGVSYEQYF. The DNA for the CDR3 is TGTGCCAGTAGTATTGGACTAGCGGGAGTCTCCTACGAGCAGTACTTC. The genes are TRBV19 and TRBJ2-7, with 13 bases aligning to TRBD2. The germline gives CDR1 LNHDA, CDR2 SQIVND (reference sequence). The CDR3 contains 16 residues. Germline trimming cut 3 bases from V and 0 bases from J; bases unmatched to any gene: 2.

This clone has more than one count but fewer than ten. The chain is built from TRBV30 and TRBJ1-2; perhaps TRBD1 as D (5 bases). This CDR3 has 14 amino acids. The V end was cut by 1 base, the J end by 8 bases, with 17 bases between. From germline, CDR1 is GTSNPN and CDR2 SVGIG (reference sequence). The CDR3 DNA is TGTGCCTGGAGTGCTCCGACCCTGACAGCAGGCTACACCTTC. Encoded protein: CAWSAPTLTAGYTF.

The chain joins TRBV30 to TRBJ2-1, with D possibly called TRBD1 or TRBD2 (5 bases each). Germline CDR1 is GTSNPN and CDR2 is SVGIG (reference sequence). V was trimmed by 3 bases and J by 2 bases, leaving 14 bases between them. The CDR3 is made up of 15 amino acids. The CDR3 reads CAWSKGEGPYNEQFF. As DNA, the CDR3 is TGTGCCTGGAGCAAGGGAGAGGGGCCCTACAATGAGCAGTTCTTC.

This clone was seen only a few times. CDR3 region: CASSVLGLAENEQFF. The CDR3 bases are TGTGCCAGCAGCGTACTGGGACTAGCTGAAAATGAGCAGTTCTTC. This chain joins TRBV9 and TRBJ2-1, with 9 bases matching TRBD2. The germline V gene encodes CDR1 SGDLS and CDR2 YYNGEE. The CDR3 is 15 residues long. The V gene end was trimmed by 1 base and the J gene end by 7 bases; junction bases not matched to a gene: 6.

The chain carries TRBV7-9 and TRBJ1-2; 7 bases are a match to TRBD1. Looked up from germline, CDR1 is SEHNR and CDR2 is FQNEAQ (reference sequence). The CDR3 sequence is 14 residues long. Germline trimming cut 5 bases from V and 7 bases from J; bases unmatched to any gene: 10. The CDR3 DNA follows: TGTGCCAGCAGCGCCCCGACAGGGTTTCGTGGCTACACCTTC. It is translated as CASSAPTGFRGYTF.

As concerns this clone: The sample has other DNA sequences that encode this CDR3 too. V usage is TRBV25-1 and J usage is TRBJ1-5; the match to TRBD1 covers 8 bases. V lost 1 base to trimming and J lost 1 base; unmatched junction nucleotides: 0. Germline-derived CDR1 and CDR2 are MGHDK and SYGVNS. The CDR3 has 15 residues. The CDR3 here is CASSESGGSNQPQHF. CDR3 bases: TGTGCCAGCAGTGAATCAGGGGGCAGCAATCAGCCCCAGCATTTT. Using reference TRBV25-1 and TRBJ1-5 for the parts outside the CDR3, the full variable domain is EADIYQTPRYLVIGTGKKITLECSQTMGHDKMYWYQQDPGMELHLIHYSYGVNSTEKGDLSSESTVSRIRTEHFPLTLESARPSHTSQYLCASSESGGSNQPQHFGDGTRLSIL.

The rearrangement joins TRBV6-5 to TRBJ2-3; 8 nucleotides agree with TRBD1. With V trimmed by 4 bases and J by 3 bases, 6 bases remained unmatched. The CDR3 contains 15 residues. Germline V gives CDR1 MNHEY, CDR2 SVGAGI. CDR3 sequence: CASSSTGVGTDTQYF. CDR3 in DNA: TGTGCCAGCAGTTCGACAGGGGTCGGTACAGATACGCAGTATTTT.

The chain joins TRBV27 to TRBJ2-5; either TRBD1 or TRBD2 may supply D (5 bases each). The CDR3 spans 13 residues. Per germline, CDR1 MNHEY and CDR2 SMNVEV (reference sequence). V gave up 5 bases and J gave up 9 bases, with 16 bases separating them. The CDR3: CASSPGAVAAQYF. For the CDR3, the DNA is TGTGCCAGCAGTCCCGGGGCTGTGGCGGCCCAGTACTTC.

A few counts support this clone. This rearrangement joins TRBV7-6 to TRBJ2-7; D uncertain. The V and J ends lost 1 base and 5 bases respectively, with 9 bases between them. CDR1 and CDR2 from the germline V gene are SGHVS and FNYEAQ. The CDR3 contains 13 residues. CDR3 DNA: TGTGCCAGCAGCTTAGTTGTCCAGGACGAGCAGTACTTC. It specifies CASSLVVQDEQYF. The variable domain in full, completed from reference TRBV7-6 and TRBJ2-7, reads GAGVSQSPRYKVTKRGQDVALRCDPISGHVSLYWYRQALGQGPEFLTYFNYEAQQDKSGLPNDRFSAERPEGSISTLTIQRTEQRDSAMYRCASSLVVQDEQYFGPGTRLTVT.

This clone occurred a few times. The V and J genes are TRBV6-5 and TRBJ2-7, with D perhaps assigned TRBD1 or TRBD2 (5 bases each). The CDR3 contains 13 residues. V lost 5 bases to trimming and J lost 2 bases, with 10 bases between them. Germline V gene sequence: CDR1 MNHEY, CDR2 SVGAGI. In DNA form, the CDR3 reads TGTGCCAGCAGTCGGGACCGAACCTACGAGCAGTACTTC. It specifies CASSRDRTYEQYF.

J is TRBJ2-1 and V is TRBV2; 7 bases map to TRBD2. The CDR3 length is 17 residues. J gave up 8 bases and V 5 bases, and 18 bases lay outside the gene matches. CDR1 is SNHLY and CDR2 is FYNNEI in the germline V gene. Here the CDR3 reads CASSRDLGGGVGDEQFF. The CDR3 DNA reads TGTGCCAGCAGTAGGGATCTTGGGGGAGGGGTTGGCGATGAGCAGTTCTTC.

This chain's CDR3 is CASSVGTENEAFF. The CDR3 DNA reads as TGTGCCAGCAGCGTAGGGACAGAAAATGAAGCTTTCTTT. V is TRBV9 and J is TRBJ1-1; D may be TRBD1 (6 bases). CDR3 length: 13 amino acids. V lost 0 bases to trimming and J lost 7 bases, with 10 bases between them. Germline loops: CDR1 SGDLS, CDR2 YYNGEE.

This clone was picked up a small number of times. The chain employs TRBV5-1 and TRBJ1-4; 7 bases are shared with TRBD1. Germline loops: CDR1 SGHRS, CDR2 YFSETQ. The CDR3 has 14 residues. J was trimmed by 8 bases and V by 0 bases; bases with no gene match: 4. CDR3 bases: TGCGCCAGCAGCTTGGATACAGGGGCGGAAAAACTGTTTTTT. It translates to CASSLDTGAEKLFF.

This clone was counted ten times or more. This chain links TRBV2 with TRBJ1-1; D unresolved. CDR3 length: 11 amino acids. V gave up 5 bases and J gave up 0 bases, with 1 base separating them. Looked up from germline, CDR1 is SNHLY and CDR2 is FYNNEI. DNA of the CDR3: TGTGCCAGCAGTCTGAACACTGAAGCTTTCTTT. Encoded protein: CASSLNTEAFF.

The gene calls are TRBV30 and TRBJ1-2; maybe TRBD1 (5 bases). There are 15 residues in the CDR3. The germline V and J ends were trimmed by 3 bases and 4 bases, with 18 bases remaining between them. Per germline, CDR1 GTSNPN and CDR2 SVGIG (reference sequence). The CDR3: CAWRTGVGSSYGYTF. For the CDR3, the DNA is TGTGCCTGGAGGACGGGGGTGGGATCGTCCTATGGCTACACCTTC.